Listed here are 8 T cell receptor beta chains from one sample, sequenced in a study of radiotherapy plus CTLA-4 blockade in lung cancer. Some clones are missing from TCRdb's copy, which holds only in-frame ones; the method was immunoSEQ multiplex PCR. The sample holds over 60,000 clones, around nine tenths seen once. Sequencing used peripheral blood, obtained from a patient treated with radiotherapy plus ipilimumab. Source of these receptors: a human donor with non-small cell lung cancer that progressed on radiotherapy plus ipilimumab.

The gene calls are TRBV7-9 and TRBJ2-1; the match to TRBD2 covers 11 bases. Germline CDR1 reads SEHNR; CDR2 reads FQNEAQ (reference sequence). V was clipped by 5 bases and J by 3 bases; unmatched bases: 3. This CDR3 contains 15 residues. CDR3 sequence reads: CASSDLAGGYNEQFF. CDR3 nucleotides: TGTGCCAGCAGCGATCTAGCGGGAGGCTACAATGAGCAGTTCTTC.

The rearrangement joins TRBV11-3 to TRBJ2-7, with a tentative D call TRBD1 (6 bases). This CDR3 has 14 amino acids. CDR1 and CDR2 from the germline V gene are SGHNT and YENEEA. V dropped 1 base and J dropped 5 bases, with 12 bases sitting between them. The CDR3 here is CASSLGGGGDEQYF. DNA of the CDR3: TGTGCCAGCAGCTTAGGAGGGGGTGGCGACGAGCAGTACTTC. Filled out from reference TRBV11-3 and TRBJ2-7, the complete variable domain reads EAGVVQSPRYKIIEKKQPVAFWCNPISGHNTLYWYLQNLGQGPELLIRYENEEAVDDSQLPKDRFSAERLKGVDSTLKIQPAELGDSAVYLCASSLGGGGDEQYFGPGTRLTVT.

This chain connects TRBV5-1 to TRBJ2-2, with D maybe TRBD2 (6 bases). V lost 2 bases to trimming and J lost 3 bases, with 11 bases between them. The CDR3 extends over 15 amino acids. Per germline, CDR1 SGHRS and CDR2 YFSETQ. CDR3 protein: CASSLPGGYTGELFF. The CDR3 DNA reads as TGCGCCAGCAGCTTACCTGGGGGGTACACCGGGGAGCTGTTTTTT.

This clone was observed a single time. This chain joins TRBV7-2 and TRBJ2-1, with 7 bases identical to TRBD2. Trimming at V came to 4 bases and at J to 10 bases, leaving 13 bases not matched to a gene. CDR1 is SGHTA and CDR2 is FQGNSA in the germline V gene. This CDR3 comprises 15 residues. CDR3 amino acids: CASSSRTFGAGEQFF. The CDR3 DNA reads TGTGCCAGCAGCTCAAGGACCTTTGGAGCGGGAGAGCAGTTCTTC.

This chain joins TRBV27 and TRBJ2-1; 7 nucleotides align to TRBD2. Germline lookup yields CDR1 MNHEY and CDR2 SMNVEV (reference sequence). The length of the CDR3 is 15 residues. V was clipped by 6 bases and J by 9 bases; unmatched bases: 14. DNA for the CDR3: TGTGCCAGCAGCACTTTGGGCGGGAGCATATTTGAGCAGTTCTTC. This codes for CASSTLGGSIFEQFF.

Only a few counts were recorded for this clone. CDR3 DNA sequence: TGTGCCAGCAGCTTAGTAACTAGCGGGAGAAACAACAATGAGCAGTTCTTC. Translating it yields CASSLVTSGRNNNEQFF. The V and J genes are TRBV7-9 and TRBJ2-1; 11 bases are a match to TRBD2. The CDR3 sequence is 17 residues long. Germline V gene lookup returns CDR1 SEHNR and CDR2 FQNEAQ (reference sequence). The J segment lost 5 bases and the V segment lost 1 base, leaving 7 bases of the junction unmatched.

CDR3: CASSSSRAFGYTF. For the CDR3, the DNA is TGTGCCAGCAGCTCAAGCCGGGCCTTCGGCTACACCTTC. The chain joins TRBV7-3 to TRBJ1-2; no definite D call. The CDR3 is 13 residues long. Germline lookup yields CDR1 SGHTA and CDR2 FQGTGA. With 4 bases removed from V and 8 bases from J, the gap between germline ends came to 14 bases.

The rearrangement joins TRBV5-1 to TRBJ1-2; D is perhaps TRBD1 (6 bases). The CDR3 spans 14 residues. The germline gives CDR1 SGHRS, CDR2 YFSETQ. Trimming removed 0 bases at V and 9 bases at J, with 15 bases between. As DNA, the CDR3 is TGCGCCAGCAGCTTGGAAGGGGGGGCAGAACGCTACACCTTC. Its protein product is CASSLEGGAERYTF.